The rows below give T cell receptor beta chains drawn from one sample of a study of OX40 agonist ivuxolimab in advanced cancers. Data came from immunoSEQ multiplex PCR; TCRdb stores just in-frame clones and leaves some out. The sample shows roughly 150,000 clones, 90% to 95% of them seen only once. The sample in question was CD4+ or CD8+ T cells sorted from blood, obtained in a trial of the OX40 agonist ivuxolimab. These receptors were obtained from an adult with an advanced solid tumor such as melanoma, head and neck, liver or kidney cancer. Each CDR3 is given with its conserved first and last residue. D genes are given only for firm matches. Size tells how often a clone was seen (once, few, many) or the class of an expanded clone, and some rows leave it out.

j_call v_call clone_size d_call cdr3_nt cdr3_aa
TRBJ1-4 TRBV5-1 . TRBD1 TGCGCCAGCAGCTTCGGGACAGGGGAGGAAAAACTGTTTTTT CASSFGTGEEKLFF
TRBJ2-4 TRBV10-3 . . TGTGCCTCAGGACAGAGTGAGGCCAAAAACATTCAGTACTTC CASGQSEAKNIQYF
TRBJ1-2 TRBV27 . TRBD1 TGTGCCAGCAGTCAAGGGACAGGGGGTGGCTACACCTTC CASSQGTGGGYTF
TRBJ2-7 TRBV4-2 . TRBD2 TGTGCCAGCAGCCACCCCGGGACTAGCGGGAGGAACGAGCAGTACTTC CASSHPGTSGRNEQYF
TRBJ2-2 TRBV10-3 few TRBD1 TGTGCCATCAGTGGACAGGGGCGTACCGGGGAGCTGTTTTTT CAISGQGRTGELFF
TRBJ1-5 TRBV7-8 . . TGTGCCAGCAGCTTATACAATCAGCCCCAGCATTTT CASSLYNQPQHF
TRBJ2-5 TRBV19 few TRBD2 TGTGCCAGTAGTATTCGGGCTAGCGGGACTAGGGAGACCCAGTACTTC CASSIRASGTRETQYF
TRBJ2-7 TRBV7-9 . TRBD1 TGTGCCATCCAAGGTTCCGGGACAGGGATATGGGAGCAGTACTTC CAIQGSGTGIWEQYF
TRBJ2-7 TRBV7-9 . . TGTGCCAGCAGCTTAGTCGGGGGCCGCGTGGGCGAGCAGTACTTC CASSLVGGRVGEQYF
TRBJ2-7 TRBV13 . TRBD1 TGTGCCAGCAGCTTATACTCCACAGGGGCCGGCTACGAGCAGTACTTC CASSLYSTGAGYEQYF
TRBJ2-3 TRBV2 . . TGTGCCAGCAGTGAAGGGTCAGATACGCAGTATTTT CASSEGSDTQYF
TRBJ1-2 TRBV5-1 few TRBD1 TGCGCCAGCAGCTCCTGGGACAGGAATGGCTACACCTTC CASSSWDRNGYTF
TRBJ1-1 TRBV10-3 . TRBD1 TGTGCCATCAGAGGGACAGGGGCTGAAGCTTTCTTT CAIRGTGAEAFF
TRBJ2-3 TRBV5-1 once TRBD1 TGCGCCAGCGGGGCCGGACAGGCCCCTAGCACAGATACGCAGTATTTT CASGAGQAPSTDTQYF
TRBJ2-2 TRBV7-9 . . TGTGCCAGCAGCTTAGTTGTGAACACCGGGGAGCTGTTTTTT CASSLVVNTGELFF
TRBJ1-5 TRBV6-6 . TRBD1 TGTGCCAGCAGTTACATAGGGGGCGAACAGCCCCAGCATTTT CASSYIGGEQPQHF
TRBJ1-4 TRBV4-1 . . TGCGCCAGCAGCCAAGGGTTGATGATTAATGAAAAACTGTTTTTT CASSQGLMINEKLFF
TRBJ2-1 TRBV5-6 few . TGTGCCAGCAACCGGTTCGGGGCATGGAATGAGCAGTTCTTC CASNRFGAWNEQFF
TRBJ2-3 TRBV9 once TRBD1 TGTGCCTCCGAGCGCGGGACAGGGGTCACAAATACGCAGTATTTT CASERGTGVTNTQYF
TRBJ2-2 TRBV4-3 once . TGCGCCAGCAGCCGGGACGTCAACACCGGGGAGCTGTTTTTT CASSRDVNTGELFF
TRBJ2-7 TRBV7-2 . . TGTGCCAGCAGCTTAGCGGAGGGAAGGTACGAGCAGTACTTC CASSLAEGRYEQYF
TRBJ2-5 TRBV18 . . TGTGCCAGCTCACCATCGTCCCCAGGGACGGGAGAGACCCAGTACTTC CASSPSSPGTGETQYF
TRBJ1-5 TRBV18 few . TGTGCCAGCTCACCACAGGGGACGCAGCCCCAGCATTTT CASSPQGTQPQHF
TRBJ1-6 TRBV7-9 once . TGTGCCAGCAGCTTTCGACAGCTAAATTCACCCCTCCACTTT CASSFRQLNSPLHF
TRBJ1-3 TRBV6-6 once TRBD1 TGTGCCAGCAGTAGTATAACAGGGGGCAGTGGAAACACCATATATTTT CASSSITGGSGNTIYF
TRBJ2-1 TRBV7-8 few TRBD2 TGTGCCAGCAGCTGGACAGGGACTAGCGTCAATAATGAGCAGTTCTTC CASSWTGTSVNNEQFF
TRBJ2-3 TRBV6-4 . TRBD2 TGTGCCAGCAGTGGGACTAGCGGCCGCACAGATACGCAGTATTTT CASSGTSGRTDTQYF
TRBJ1-6 TRBV28 . . TGTGCCAGCAGTTTTTGGCGCAATAATTCACCCCTCCACTTT CASSFWRNNSPLHF
TRBJ1-4 TRBV18 . TRBD1 TGTGCCAGCTCACTGGACAGGTACAGGGCTAATGAAAAACTGTTTTTT CASSLDRYRANEKLFF
TRBJ1-2 TRBV7-9 . . TGTGCCAGCAGCCCGAACGGAATGCATGGCTACACCTTC CASSPNGMHGYTF
TRBJ2-7 TRBV9 . . TGTGCCAGCAGCCCTACGGGGTACGAGCAGTACTTC CASSPTGYEQYF
TRBJ2-5 TRBV7-9 . . TGTGCCAGCAGCCTACCCTTCCCTTTCCAAGAGACCCAGTACTTC CASSLPFPFQETQYF
TRBJ1-2 TRBV5-5 once . TGTGCCAGCAGCTTGGACAGGAGATATGGCTACACCTTC CASSLDRRYGYTF
TRBJ2-3 TRBV7-6 . . TGTGCCAGCAGCTTAGGTGCGGTCTGGTCTAGCGTGGACACAGATACGCAGTATTTT CASSLGAVWSSVDTDTQYF
TRBJ2-7 TRBV7-2 . . TGTGCCAGCAGCCAGGGTCGGTACGAGCAGTACTTC CASSQGRYEQYF
TRBJ1-2 TRBV5-4 . . TGTGCCAGCAGCTTGGCAGGAAACTATGGCTACACCTTC CASSLAGNYGYTF
TRBJ2-7 TRBV29-1 . . TGCAGCGTTGAAGTGGTGGGGGCTCCCTACGAGCAGTACTTC CSVEVVGAPYEQYF
TRBJ2-5 TRBV9 . TRBD2 TGTGCCAGCAGCGTCGGTGCGGGGGGTGAAGAGACCCAGTACTTC CASSVGAGGEETQYF
TRBJ1-2 TRBV5-1 . . TGCGCCAGCTATCAAGCGCCCCGGGAATGGGGGATGGTGAGCTATGGCTACACCTTC CASYQAPREWGMVSYGYTF
TRBJ1-1 TRBV7-2 . . TGTGCCAGCAGCGGTGGGGGGGTGAACACTGAAGCTTTCTTT CASSGGGVNTEAFF
TRBJ1-3 TRBV4-3 . . TGCGCCAGCAGCCAAACTCGGAGCGGAAACACCATATATTTT CASSQTRSGNTIYF
TRBJ2-1 TRBV6-6 few TRBD2 TGTGCCAGCAGTTACTTGGCGGGAGGGGACAATGAGCAGTTCTTC CASSYLAGGDNEQFF
TRBJ1-1 TRBV15 . . TGTGCCACTAATAACGACAGGAGGAACACTGAAGCTTTCTTT CATNNDRRNTEAFF
TRBJ1-2 TRBV28 . TRBD1 TGTGCCAGCAGACCCTGGGGGACAGGGGGCGACTATGGCTACACCTTC CASRPWGTGGDYGYTF
TRBJ1-2 TRBV6-6 once . TGTGCCACAAAGCGGGGATCCAATGGAGGCTACACCTTC CATKRGSNGGYTF
TRBJ2-7 TRBV6-6 . . TGTGCCAGCAGGTCACAGACCTACGAGCAGTACTTC CASRSQTYEQYF
TRBJ1-5 TRBV18 . TRBD1 TGTGCCAGCACTGGGACAGGGGACAATCAGCCCCAGCATTTT CASTGTGDNQPQHF
TRBJ2-1 TRBV10-3 . TRBD2 TGTGCCATCAAAGGCCTAGCGGGCCATGGGGAGTTCTTC CAIKGLAGHGEFF
TRBJ1-2 TRBV4-3 . . TGCGCCAGCAGCCCAACCCTTAAAGCCAACTATGGCTACACCTTC CASSPTLKANYGYTF
TRBJ1-3 TRBV27 . . TGTGCCAGCAGTTTATCCCCGGCCGGCCGACCGGGGGGAGGGCGGGACACCATATATTTT CASSLSPAGRPGGGRDTIYF
TRBJ1-2 TRBV6-1 . TRBD1 TGTGCCAGCAGTGAAGCCACCGGGACAGGGGGCTATGGCTACACCTTC CASSEATGTGGYGYTF
TRBJ2-7 TRBV18 . . TGTGCCAGCTCACCGGGTTACGAGCAGTACTTC CASSPGYEQYF
TRBJ2-1 TRBV11-2 . . TGTGCCGACGGCTCGGGACTGCGCTATAGGGAGCAGTTCTTC CADGSGLRYREQFF
TRBJ2-5 TRBV7-2 . . TGTGCCAGCAGATCCGGGGAAGAGACCCAGTACTTC CASRSGEETQYF
TRBJ2-7 TRBV11-2 . TRBD1 TGTGCCAGCAGCTTATTGGGGACAGGGCTCTACGAGCAGTACTTC CASSLLGTGLYEQYF
TRBJ1-3 TRBV9 . . TGTGCCAGCAGCGTAGAAGGAATCGAGGGAAACACCATATATTTT CASSVEGIEGNTIYF
TRBJ2-7 TRBV19 . . TGTGCCAGTAGTAAACTGGGGGCCTACGAGCAGTACTTC CASSKLGAYEQYF
TRBJ2-3 TRBV29-1 . TRBD2 TGCAGCGTTGATCGGCCGGGGGGTAGCACAGATACGCAGTATTTT CSVDRPGGSTDTQYF
TRBJ2-7 TRBV12-5 . TRBD2 TGTGCTAGTGGTCCCCGCGGGGGTTCCTACGAGCAGTACTTC CASGPRGGSYEQYF
TRBJ2-7 TRBV7-3 . . TGTGCCAGCAGCTTAATGCGGAACTACGAGCAGTACTTC CASSLMRNYEQYF